This TCR beta chain was documented in a study of blood T cell repertoires in COVID-19. For the study at large: Specimens from acute and convalescent COVID-19 originated in the United States, Italy and Spain. Sample material is recorded as cDNA or gDNA derived from T cells, B-cell-depleted T cells, or PBMCs.

Authors' analysis steps: It was from reference gene primer amplification that nucleated cell counts were estimated. Data came from immunoSEQ multiplex PCR; TCRdb stores just in-frame clones and leaves some out. The DNA gave D and trimming, while V, J and clone size come from that table. The sample lists nearly 200,000 clones, about 88% seen once, with about 6.8% in the top ten. CDR1 is SEHNR, CDR2 FQNEAQ, per germline (reference sequence). There are 15 residues in the CDR3. V dropped 0 bases and J dropped 2 bases, with 8 bases sitting between them. The chain combines TRBV7-9 with TRBJ1-5; D might be TRBD1 (5 bases). The TCR originated in a woman aged 40-49 years who had recovered from COVID-19. Sample: peripheral blood. CDR3 in amino acids: CASSLATDGNQPQHF. CDR3 DNA sequence: TGTGCCAGCAGCTTAGCGACAGACGGCAATCAGCCCCAGCATTTT.